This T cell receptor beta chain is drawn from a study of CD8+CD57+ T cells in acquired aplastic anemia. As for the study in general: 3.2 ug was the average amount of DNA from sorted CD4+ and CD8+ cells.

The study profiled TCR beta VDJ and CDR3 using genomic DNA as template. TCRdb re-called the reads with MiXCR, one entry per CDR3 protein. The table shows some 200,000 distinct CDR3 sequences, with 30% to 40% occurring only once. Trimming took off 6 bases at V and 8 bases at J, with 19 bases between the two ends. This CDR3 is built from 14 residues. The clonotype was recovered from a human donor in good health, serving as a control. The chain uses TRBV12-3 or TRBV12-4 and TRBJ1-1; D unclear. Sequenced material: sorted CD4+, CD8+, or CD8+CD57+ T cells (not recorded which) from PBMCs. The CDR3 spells CASSSRLGGKEAFF. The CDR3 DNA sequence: TGTGCCAGCAGCTCGCGTCTCGGCGGAAAAGAAGCTTTCTTT.